Shown below are 20 T cell receptor beta chains from a single sample sequenced in a study of blood T cell repertoires in COVID-19. Sequencing used immunoSEQ multiplex PCR; TCRdb keeps in-frame clones, though not all of them. The repertoire holds under 150,000 clones, with 65% to 90% as singletons. Sample: peripheral blood. The receptors originated from a woman aged 60-75 years with active or convalescent COVID-19.

The chain combines TRBV24-1 with TRBJ2-3; D not certain. V was clipped by 6 bases and J by 1 base, with 7 bases between them. This CDR3 is 13 amino acids long. Germline-derived CDR1 and CDR2 are KGHDR and SFDVKD. The DNA for the CDR3 is TGTGCCACCAGTCCCCCGGGCACAGATACGCAGTATTTT. This codes for CATSPPGTDTQYF.

This rearrangement joins TRBV5-4 to TRBJ2-4; 7 nucleotides agree with TRBD2. Losses at the gene ends were 1 base for V and 4 bases for J; bases not matched to a gene: 2. The length of the CDR3 is 14 residues. CDR1 SGHNT and CDR2 YYREEE come from the germline V gene (reference sequence). The CDR3 spells CASSLNGGKNIQYF. The CDR3 DNA sequence: TGTGCCAGCAGCTTGAACGGGGGGAAAAACATTCAGTACTTC.

The chain links TRBV27 to TRBJ2-7; a weak D match, TRBD1 (5 bases). V was clipped by 6 bases and J by 0 bases, with 9 bases between them. Germline-derived CDR1 and CDR2 are MNHEY and SMNVEV (reference sequence). The CDR3 loop spans 13 amino acids. CDR3 nucleotide sequence: TGTGCCAGCAGCCTAGGGGCCTCCTACGAGCAGTACTTC. It yields the protein CASSLGASYEQYF.

CDR3 DNA sequence: TGTGCCAGCAGTAGACTAGCGGGAGTTCATGAGCAGTTCTTC. This encodes CASSRLAGVHEQFF. The genes are TRBV28 and TRBJ2-1; 12 nucleotides match TRBD2. V was pared by 5 bases and J by 8 bases, with 4 bases of the junction left unmatched. This CDR3 has 14 amino acids. Germline V CDR1 and CDR2: MDHEN, SYDVKM.

The gene calls are TRBV11-2 and TRBJ2-1; 11 nucleotides line up with TRBD2. Trimming removed 0 bases from V and 6 bases from J; junction bases left unmatched: 4. Germline lookup yields CDR1 SGHAT and CDR2 FQNNGV. This CDR3 has 16 residues. This chain's CDR3 is CASSLDVGLAANEQFF. Here the CDR3 DNA reads TGTGCCAGCAGCTTAGATGTGGGACTAGCGGCCAATGAGCAGTTCTTC.

This clone occurred a few times. The chain carries TRBV5-1 and TRBJ1-2, with 7 bases identical to TRBD1. In germline, CDR1 is SGHRS, CDR2 YFSETQ. The CDR3 runs 13 residues. Unmatched junction bases numbered 7, after V lost 5 bases and J lost 6 bases. The CDR3 here is CASSPDRANGYTF. The CDR3 DNA is TGCGCCAGCAGTCCCGACAGGGCGAATGGCTACACCTTC. The full variable domain, in which reference TRBV5-1 and TRBJ1-2 provide the parts outside the CDR3, is KAGVTQTPRYLIKTRGQQVTLSCSPISGHRSVSWYQQTPGQGLQFLFEYFSETQRNKGNFPGRFSGRQFSNSRSEMNVSTLELGDSALYLCASSPDRANGYTFGSGTRLTVV.

In its sample, this clone was seen a few times. The V and J genes are TRBV2 and TRBJ1-1; 8 nucleotides match TRBD1. This CDR3 contains 15 residues. Germline V gene data show CDR1 as SNHLY and CDR2 as FYNNEI. The ends lost 7 bases at V and 0 bases at J; junction bases unmatched: 7. Here the CDR3 DNA reads TGTGCCAGCAACAGACAGGGGAACATGAACACTGAAGCTTTCTTT. This gives the protein CASNRQGNMNTEAFF.

This sequence joins TRBV28 and TRBJ2-7, with D tentatively TRBD1 (6 bases). Germline V CDR1 and CDR2: MDHEN, SYDVKM. V lost 11 bases, J lost 2 bases, and 19 bases lay in between. This CDR3 has 14 residues. In DNA, the CDR3 is TGTGCCCGTAAAAAGGGGGTATGCCCCTACGAGCAGTACTTC. It yields the protein CARKKGVCPYEQYF.

J is TRBJ2-7 and V is TRBV28, with D possibly TRBD2 on 7 matching bases. This CDR3 has 15 amino acids. CDR1 MDHEN and CDR2 SYDVKM come from the germline V gene. Trimming removed 11 bases from V and 3 bases from J, with 23 bases in between. The CDR3 DNA reads TGTGCCGGAGAAAGGGGAGGGGGGCCCCTCTACGAGCAGTACTTC. It encodes CAGERGGGPLYEQYF.

This clone appeared a single time. The chain links TRBV3-1 (or the pseudogene TRBV3-2) to TRBJ1-1, with D tentatively TRBD1 (6 bases). Germline V gene sequence: CDR1 LGHDT, CDR2 YNNKEL (reference sequence). The V gene lost 4 bases and the J gene lost 9 bases, with 21 bases spanning the gap. This CDR3 spans 15 amino acids. CDR3 in amino acids: CASSRAGTGQNQAFF. CDR3 coding DNA: TGTGCCAGCAGCCGGGCCGGTACAGGGCAAAATCAAGCTTTCTTT.

This clone has only a few counts. This chain joins TRBV4-3 and TRBJ2-3; D is ambiguous. This CDR3 is 16 amino acids long. Looked up from germline, CDR1 is LGHNA and CDR2 is YSLEER. V shed 0 bases and J shed 0 bases, with 10 bases lying between them. Here the CDR3 DNA reads TGCGCCAGCAGCCAAGATGTTGGCATGAGCACAGATACGCAGTATTTT. This gives the protein CASSQDVGMSTDTQYF.

This clone was observed a handful of times. The J gene is TRBJ2-3, the V gene TRBV7-9; TRBD1 matches at 7 bases. Germline CDR1 is SEHNR and CDR2 is FQNEAQ (reference sequence). Trimming removed 7 bases from V and 4 bases from J; junction bases left unmatched: 17. The CDR3 contains 17 residues. The CDR3 nucleotides are TGTGCCAGCACCGTAGGGATGGGACAGATTTTTCCAGATACGCAGTATTTT. Amino acids: CASTVGMGQIFPDTQYF.

The chain combines TRBV29-1 with TRBJ1-3; no clear D gene. Trimming pared 5 bases from V and 3 bases from J, leaving 5 bases between. The CDR3 sequence is 11 residues long. Germline V gene lookup returns CDR1 SQVTM and CDR2 ANQGSEA. This CDR3 reads CSVLYGNTIYF. CDR3 DNA sequence: TGCAGCGTTCTTTATGGAAACACCATATATTTT.

A single count supports this clone. CDR3 in DNA: TGTGCCAGCAGCTTTGGAACTAGCGGGGCCCTACAGTTCTTC. It encodes CASSFGTSGALQFF. The chain has TRBV11-3 and TRBJ2-1; 10 nucleotides line up with TRBD2. The CDR3 contains 14 residues. Germline CDR1 SGHNT, CDR2 YENEEA. Trimming removed 3 bases from V and 13 bases from J; junction bases left unmatched: 9.

The V and J genes are TRBV6-5 and TRBJ1-1; a possible D gene is TRBD1 (5 bases). Deletions cut 6 bases from V and 6 bases from J, with 11 bases between. The CDR3 is 12 amino acids. The germline V gene has CDR1 MNHEY and CDR2 SVGAGI. CDR3 nucleotide sequence: TGTGCCAGCAGCCACAGACAGCCTGAAGCTTTCTTT. Translated: CASSHRQPEAFF.

The chain recombines TRBV19 with TRBJ2-2, with a tentative D call TRBD2 (6 bases). Germline V CDR1 and CDR2: LNHDA, SQIVND (reference sequence). Deletions cut 4 bases from V and 0 bases from J, with 18 bases between. There are 18 residues in the CDR3. CDR3 coding DNA: TGTGCCAGTAGTACGTCGTCCCTAGCGCACGCGAACACCGGGGAGCTGTTTTTT. Translating it yields CASSTSSLAHANTGELFF. Drawing the rest from reference TRBV19 and TRBJ2-2, the complete variable domain is DGGITQSPKYLFRKEGQNVTLSCEQNLNHDAMYWYRQDPGQGLRLIYYSQIVNDFQKGDIAEGYSVSREKKESFPLTVTSAQKNPTAFYLCASSTSSLAHANTGELFFGEGSRLTVL.

The J gene is TRBJ2-7, the V gene TRBV10-3; TRBD1 matches at 7 bases. The V and J ends lost 2 bases and 9 bases, in that order; junction bases with no gene match: 4. Germline loops: CDR1 ENHRY, CDR2 SYGVKD. The CDR3 consists of 12 residues. For the CDR3, the DNA is TGTGCCATCAGTGAGGACAGGGTGGTGCAGTACGTC. Translated: CAISEDRVVQYV.

J is TRBJ1-5 and V is TRBV28, with D unresolved. Germline-derived CDR1 and CDR2 are MDHEN and SYDVKM. CDR3 length: 12 amino acids. V was cut by 6 bases and J by 7 bases, with 10 bases left in between. The chain's CDR3 is CASSSRLQPQHF. For the CDR3, the DNA is TGTGCCAGCAGCTCCAGGTTGCAGCCCCAGCATTTT.

The chain combines TRBV19 with TRBJ2-7; maybe TRBD1 (6 bases). This CDR3 contains 13 residues. Trimming removed 4 bases from V and 1 base from J, with 8 bases in between. Germline V CDR1 and CDR2: LNHDA, SQIVND (reference sequence). The CDR3 DNA reads as TGTGCCAGTAGTAGACAGGCGTCCTACGAGCAGTACTTC. This encodes CASSRQASYEQYF.

This clone was counted a single time. This chain uses TRBV14 with TRBJ1-1, with 7 bases fitting TRBD1. This CDR3 is built from 15 residues. The V gene's germline CDR1 is SGHDN and CDR2 FVKESK. The J segment lost 4 bases and the V segment lost 4 bases, leaving 9 bases of the junction unmatched. CDR3 DNA: TGTGCCAGCAGCCTCTTTCCCCAGGGGGGCACTGAAGCTTTCTTT. This gives the protein CASSLFPQGGTEAFF.